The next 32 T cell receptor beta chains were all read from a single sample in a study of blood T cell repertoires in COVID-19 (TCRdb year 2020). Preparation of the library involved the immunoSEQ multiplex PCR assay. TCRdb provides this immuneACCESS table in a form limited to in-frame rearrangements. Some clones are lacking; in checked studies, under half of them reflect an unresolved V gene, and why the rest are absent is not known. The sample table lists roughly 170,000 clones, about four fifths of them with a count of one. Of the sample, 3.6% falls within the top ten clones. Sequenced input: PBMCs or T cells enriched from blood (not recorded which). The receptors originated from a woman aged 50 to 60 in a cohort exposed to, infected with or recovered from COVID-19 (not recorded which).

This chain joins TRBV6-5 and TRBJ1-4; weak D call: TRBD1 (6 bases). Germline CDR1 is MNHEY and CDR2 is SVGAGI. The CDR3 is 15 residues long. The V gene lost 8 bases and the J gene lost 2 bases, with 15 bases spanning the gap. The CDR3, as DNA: TGTGCCAGCGGTTTGGCAGGGGTGACTAATGAAAAACTGTTTTTT. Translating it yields CASGLAGVTNEKLFF.

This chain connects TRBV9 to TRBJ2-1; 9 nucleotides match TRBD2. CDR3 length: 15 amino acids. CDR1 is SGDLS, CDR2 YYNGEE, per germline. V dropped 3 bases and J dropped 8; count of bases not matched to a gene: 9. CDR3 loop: CASSAGSSGSYEQFF. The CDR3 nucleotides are TGTGCCAGCAGCGCCGGGAGTAGCGGGAGCTATGAGCAGTTCTTC.

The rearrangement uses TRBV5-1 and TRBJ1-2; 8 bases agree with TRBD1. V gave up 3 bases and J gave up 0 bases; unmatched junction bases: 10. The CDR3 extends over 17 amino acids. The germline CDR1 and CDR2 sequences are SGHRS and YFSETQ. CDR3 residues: CASSSGQGPGANYGYTF. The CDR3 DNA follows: TGCGCCAGCAGCTCCGGACAGGGTCCTGGGGCTAACTATGGCTACACCTTC.

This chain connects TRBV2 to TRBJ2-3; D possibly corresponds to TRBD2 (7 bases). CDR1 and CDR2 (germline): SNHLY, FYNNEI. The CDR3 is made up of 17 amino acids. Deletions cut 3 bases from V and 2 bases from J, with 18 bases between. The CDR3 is CASSEGRGGLITDTQYF. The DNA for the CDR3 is TGTGCCAGCAGTGAGGGAAGGGGGGGGCTTATCACAGATACGCAGTATTTT.

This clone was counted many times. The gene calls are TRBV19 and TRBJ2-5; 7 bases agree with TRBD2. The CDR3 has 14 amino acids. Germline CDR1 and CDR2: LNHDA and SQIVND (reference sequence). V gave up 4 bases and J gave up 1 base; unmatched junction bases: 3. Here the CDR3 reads CASSSGRAQETQYF. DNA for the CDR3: TGTGCCAGTAGTAGCGGGAGAGCCCAAGAGACCCAGTACTTC.

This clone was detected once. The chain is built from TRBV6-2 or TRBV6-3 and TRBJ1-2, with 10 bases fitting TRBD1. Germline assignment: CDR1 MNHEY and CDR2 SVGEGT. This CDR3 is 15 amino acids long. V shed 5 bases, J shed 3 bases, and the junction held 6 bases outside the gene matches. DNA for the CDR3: TGTGCCAGCAGTCGGGACAGGGGAACGTACTATGGCTACACCTTC. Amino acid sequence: CASSRDRGTYYGYTF.

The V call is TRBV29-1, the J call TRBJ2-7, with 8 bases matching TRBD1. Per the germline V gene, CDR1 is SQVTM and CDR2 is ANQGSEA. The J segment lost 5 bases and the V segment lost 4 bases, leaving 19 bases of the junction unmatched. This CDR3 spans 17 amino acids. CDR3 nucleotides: TGCAGCGTTGTCTTTTGGGGTAGCCGAGTGACAGGGGACGAGCAGTACTTC. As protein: CSVVFWGSRVTGDEQYF.

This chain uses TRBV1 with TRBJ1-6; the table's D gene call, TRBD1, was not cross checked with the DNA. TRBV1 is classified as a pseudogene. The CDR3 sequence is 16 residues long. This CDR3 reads CTSSLGKGQINSPLHF. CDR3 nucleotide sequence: TGCACCAGCAGCCTGGGAAAGGGGCAGATAAATTCACCCCTCCACTTT.

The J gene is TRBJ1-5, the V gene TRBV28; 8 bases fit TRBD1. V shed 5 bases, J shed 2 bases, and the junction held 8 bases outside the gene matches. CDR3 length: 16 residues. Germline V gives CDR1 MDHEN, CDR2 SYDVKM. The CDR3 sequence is CASSRIQGVGNQPQHF. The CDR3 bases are TGTGCCAGCAGTAGGATACAGGGGGTTGGCAATCAGCCCCAGCATTTT.

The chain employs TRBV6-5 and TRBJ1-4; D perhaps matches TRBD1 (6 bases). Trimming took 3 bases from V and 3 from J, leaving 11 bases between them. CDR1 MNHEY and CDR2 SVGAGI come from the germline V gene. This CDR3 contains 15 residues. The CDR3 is CASSYTGSSNEKLFF. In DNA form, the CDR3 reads TGTGCCAGCAGTTATACAGGGAGTTCTAATGAAAAACTGTTTTTT.

The CDR3 DNA sequence: TGTGCCAGCAGTGCAGGACTAGCGGGAGTTATAGATACGCAGTATTTT. This sequence encodes CASSAGLAGVIDTQYF. The genes are TRBV6-1 and TRBJ2-3; 13 positions agree with TRBD2. The germline gives CDR1 MNHNS, CDR2 SASEGT. This CDR3 spans 16 amino acids. The junction had 6 bases not matched to a gene; V was cut back by 4 bases and J by 5 bases.

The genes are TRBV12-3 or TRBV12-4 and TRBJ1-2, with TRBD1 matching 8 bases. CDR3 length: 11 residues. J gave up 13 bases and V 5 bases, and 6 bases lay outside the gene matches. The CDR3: CASSPGQGSTF. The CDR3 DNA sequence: TGTGCCAGCAGTCCCGGACAGGGATCCACCTTC.

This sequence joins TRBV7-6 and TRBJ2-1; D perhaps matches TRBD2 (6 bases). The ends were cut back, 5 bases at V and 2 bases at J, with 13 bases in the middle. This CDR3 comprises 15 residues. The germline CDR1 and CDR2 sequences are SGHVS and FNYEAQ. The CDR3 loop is CASSPGGETYNEQFF. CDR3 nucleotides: TGTGCCAGCAGCCCAGGAGGGGAAACCTACAATGAGCAGTTCTTC.

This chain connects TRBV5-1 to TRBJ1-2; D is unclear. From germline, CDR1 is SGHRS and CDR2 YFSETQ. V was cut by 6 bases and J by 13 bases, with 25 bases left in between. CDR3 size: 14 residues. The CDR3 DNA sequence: TGCGCCAGCAACGAGCAGGACGCCCGAAAGGGAGGCACCTTC. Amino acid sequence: CASNEQDARKGGTF.

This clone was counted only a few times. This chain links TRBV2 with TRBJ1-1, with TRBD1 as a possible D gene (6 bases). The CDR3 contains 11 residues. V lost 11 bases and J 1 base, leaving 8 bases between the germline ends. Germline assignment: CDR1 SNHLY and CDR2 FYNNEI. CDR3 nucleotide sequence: TGTGCCGCACAGGGGAACACTGAAGCTTTCTTT. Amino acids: CAAQGNTEAFF.

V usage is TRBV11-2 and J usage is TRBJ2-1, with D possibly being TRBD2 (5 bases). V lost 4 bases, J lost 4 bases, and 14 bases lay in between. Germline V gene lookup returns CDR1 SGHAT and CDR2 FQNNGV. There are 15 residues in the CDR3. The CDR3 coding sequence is TGTGCCAGCAGCTCAAACTGGAGGCTGTACAATGAGCAGTTCTTC. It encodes CASSSNWRLYNEQFF.

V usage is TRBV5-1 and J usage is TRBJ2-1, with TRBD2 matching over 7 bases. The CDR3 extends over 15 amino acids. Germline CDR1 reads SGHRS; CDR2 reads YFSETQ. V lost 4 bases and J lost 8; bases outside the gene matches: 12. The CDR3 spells CASSPSGGDGDEQFF. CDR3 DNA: TGCGCCAGCAGCCCCTCGGGGGGAGACGGGGATGAGCAGTTCTTC.

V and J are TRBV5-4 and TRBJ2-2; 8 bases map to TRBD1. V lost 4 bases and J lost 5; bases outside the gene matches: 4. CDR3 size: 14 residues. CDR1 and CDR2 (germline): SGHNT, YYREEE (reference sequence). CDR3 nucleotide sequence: TGTGCCAGCAGCGTGGGACAGGATACCGGGGAGCTGTTTTTT. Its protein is CASSVGQDTGELFF.

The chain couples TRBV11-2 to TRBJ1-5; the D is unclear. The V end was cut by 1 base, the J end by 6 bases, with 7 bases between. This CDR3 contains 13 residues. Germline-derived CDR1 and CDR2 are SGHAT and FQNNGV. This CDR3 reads CASSLGQAQPQHF. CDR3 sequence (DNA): TGTGCCAGCAGCTTAGGGCAGGCTCAGCCCCAGCATTTT.

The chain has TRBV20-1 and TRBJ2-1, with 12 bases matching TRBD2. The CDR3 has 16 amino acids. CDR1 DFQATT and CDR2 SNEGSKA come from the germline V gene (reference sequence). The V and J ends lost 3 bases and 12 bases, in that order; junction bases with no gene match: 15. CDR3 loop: CSASIRSSGRAARQFF. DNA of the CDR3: TGCAGTGCTAGTATACGGTCTAGCGGGAGGGCCGCGCGGCAGTTCTTC.

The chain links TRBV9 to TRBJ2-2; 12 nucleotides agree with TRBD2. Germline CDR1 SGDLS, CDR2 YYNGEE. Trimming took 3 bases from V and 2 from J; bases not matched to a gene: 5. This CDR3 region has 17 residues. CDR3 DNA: TGTGCCAGCAGCGGGGCTAGCGGGGGGGCTAACACCGGGGAGCTGTTTTTT. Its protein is CASSGASGGANTGELFF.

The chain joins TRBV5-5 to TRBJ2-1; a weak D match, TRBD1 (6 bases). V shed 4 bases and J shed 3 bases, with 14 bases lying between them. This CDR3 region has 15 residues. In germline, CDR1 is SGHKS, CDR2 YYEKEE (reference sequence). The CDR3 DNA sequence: TGTGCCAGCAGCGGGATGGACAGACTCTACAATGAGCAGTTCTTC. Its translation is CASSGMDRLYNEQFF.

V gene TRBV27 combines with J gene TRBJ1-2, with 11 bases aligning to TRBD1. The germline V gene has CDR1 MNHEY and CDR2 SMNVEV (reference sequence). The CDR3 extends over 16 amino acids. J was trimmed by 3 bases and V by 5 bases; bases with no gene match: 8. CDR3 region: CASSLSPGQGDYGYTF. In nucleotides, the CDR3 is TGTGCCAGCAGTCTGTCGCCGGGACAGGGGGACTATGGCTACACCTTC.

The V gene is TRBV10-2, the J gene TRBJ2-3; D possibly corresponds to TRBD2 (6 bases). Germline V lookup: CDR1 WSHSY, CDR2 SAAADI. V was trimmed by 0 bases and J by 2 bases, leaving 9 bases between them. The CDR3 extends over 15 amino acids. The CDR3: CASSESGRITDTQYF. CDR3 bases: TGCGCCAGCAGTGAGTCCGGGAGAATCACAGATACGCAGTATTTT.

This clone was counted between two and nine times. CDR3 DNA sequence: TGTGCCAGTAGCGGTGGTAGAAGCTCCTACGAGCAGTACTTC. Protein: CASSGGRSSYEQYF. The chain combines TRBV19 with TRBJ2-7; no definite D call. Germline assignment: CDR1 LNHDA and CDR2 SQIVND (reference sequence). The CDR3 covers 14 residues. The germline V and J ends were trimmed by 6 bases and 0 bases, with 12 bases remaining between them.

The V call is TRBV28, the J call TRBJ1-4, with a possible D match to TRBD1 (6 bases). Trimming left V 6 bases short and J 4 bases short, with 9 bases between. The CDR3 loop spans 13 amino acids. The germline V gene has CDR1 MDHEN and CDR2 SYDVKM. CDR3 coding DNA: TGTGCCAGCAGAAGGGACAATAATGAAAAACTGTTTTTT. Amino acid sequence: CASRRDNNEKLFF.

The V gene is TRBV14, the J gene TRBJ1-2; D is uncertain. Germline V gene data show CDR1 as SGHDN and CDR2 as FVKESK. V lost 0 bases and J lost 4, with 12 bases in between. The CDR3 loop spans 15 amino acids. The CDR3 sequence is CASSQEPVLFYGYTF. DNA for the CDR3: TGTGCCAGCAGCCAAGAGCCGGTTTTATTCTATGGCTACACCTTC.

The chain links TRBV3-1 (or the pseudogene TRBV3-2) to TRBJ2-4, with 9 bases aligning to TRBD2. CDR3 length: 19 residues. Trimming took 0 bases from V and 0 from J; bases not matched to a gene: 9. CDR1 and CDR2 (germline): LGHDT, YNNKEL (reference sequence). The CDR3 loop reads CASSQDVAGVKLAKNIQYF. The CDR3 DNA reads TGTGCCAGCAGCCAAGATGTAGCGGGGGTAAAACTAGCCAAAAACATTCAGTACTTC.

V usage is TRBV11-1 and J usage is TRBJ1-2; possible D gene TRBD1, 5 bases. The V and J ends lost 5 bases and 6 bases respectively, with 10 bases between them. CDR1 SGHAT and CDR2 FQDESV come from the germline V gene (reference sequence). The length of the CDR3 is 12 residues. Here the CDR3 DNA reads TGTGCCAGCAGCCGAACAGGAGATGGCTACACCTTC. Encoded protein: CASSRTGDGYTF.

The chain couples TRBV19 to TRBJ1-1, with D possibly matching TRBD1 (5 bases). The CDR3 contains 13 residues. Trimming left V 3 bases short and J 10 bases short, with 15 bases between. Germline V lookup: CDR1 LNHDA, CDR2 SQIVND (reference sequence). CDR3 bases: TGTGCCAGTAGTATTAGACAGCCGGCTCGAGCTTTCTTT. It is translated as CASSIRQPARAFF.

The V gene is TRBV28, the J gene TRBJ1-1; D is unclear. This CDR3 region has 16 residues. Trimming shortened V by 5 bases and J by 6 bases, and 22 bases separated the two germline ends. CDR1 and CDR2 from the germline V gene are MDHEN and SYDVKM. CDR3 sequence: CASSHNLGSGKPEAFF. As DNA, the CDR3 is TGTGCCAGCAGTCATAACCTCGGATCGGGAAAACCTGAAGCTTTCTTT.

The CDR3 DNA sequence: TGTGCCAGCAGCCCCTTTACCCCCAGGGGGACGGGGGAGCTGTTTTTT. Its protein is CASSPFTPRGTGELFF. J is TRBJ2-2 and V is TRBV3-1 (or the pseudogene TRBV3-2); 7 nucleotides match TRBD1. The CDR3 spans 16 residues. With 4 bases clipped from V and 8 bases from J, the junction kept 13 bases outside the gene matches. The V gene's germline CDR1 is LGHDT and CDR2 YNNKEL (reference sequence).